The 29 T cell receptor beta chains given below trace back to one sample, sequenced in a study of radiation and T cells in renal cell carcinoma. Noted time point: blood 2 weeks post-SBRT. Stated treatment: 15 Gy SBRT to primary tumor, nephrectomy 4 weeks later. Some clones are missing from TCRdb's copy, which holds only in-frame ones; the method was immunoSEQ multiplex PCR. The sample records roughly 130,000 clones, approximately 78% being singletons. The sample in question was blood, obtained from a patient whose treatment included radiotherapy and nephrectomy. The receptors here all came from a woman aged 55 to 70 with renal cell carcinoma.

The CDR3 loop reads CASSARDIGYTF. The CDR3 nucleotides read TGTGCCAGCAGCGCGCGGGACATTGGCTACACCTTC. The chain uses TRBV9 and TRBJ1-2; D is perhaps TRBD1 (6 bases). CDR3 length: 12 amino acids. The ends were cut back, 3 bases at V and 7 bases at J, with 10 bases in the middle. Germline V gene data show CDR1 as SGDLS and CDR2 as YYNGEE.

This clone was picked up one time. V and J are TRBV7-2 and TRBJ2-1, with 11 bases aligning to TRBD2. The length of the CDR3 is 15 residues. J gave up 10 bases and V 0 bases, and 5 bases lay outside the gene matches. Germline V lookup: CDR1 SGHTA, CDR2 FQGNSA. CDR3 loop: CASSLASGGVDEQFF. The DNA of the CDR3 is TGTGCCAGCAGCTTAGCTAGCGGGGGGGTTGACGAGCAGTTCTTC.

The chain joins TRBV7-9 to TRBJ2-3; D is possibly TRBD1 (7 bases). V shed 5 bases and J shed 6 bases, with 18 bases lying between them. The CDR3 has 15 residues. Germline-derived CDR1 and CDR2 are SEHNR and FQNEAQ (reference sequence). CDR3 loop: CASSHEQGGPDTQYF. CDR3 nucleotide sequence: TGTGCCAGCAGCCATGAGCAGGGGGGACCGGATACGCAGTATTTT.

V is TRBV29-1 and J is TRBJ2-7, with D uncertain. Trimming took off 5 bases at V and 3 bases at J, with 14 bases between the two ends. The CDR3 is 13 residues long. The germline gives CDR1 SQVTM, CDR2 ANQGSEA. The CDR3 bases are TGCAGCGTTTTATTGGACGGCCTCTACGAGCAGTACTTC. Translated, it gives CSVLLDGLYEQYF.

Only one count was recorded for this clone. The gene calls are TRBV5-1 and TRBJ1-4; D possibly corresponds to TRBD1 (6 bases). V lost 7 bases and J 7 bases, leaving 17 bases between the germline ends. Germline V gene sequence: CDR1 SGHRS, CDR2 YFSETQ. CDR3 length: 14 residues. Here the CDR3 reads CASGKGTPGEKLFF. The DNA of the CDR3 is TGCGCCAGCGGTAAAGGGACACCGGGTGAAAAACTGTTTTTT.

V gene TRBV7-2 combines with J gene TRBJ2-7; tentative D call: TRBD1 (6 bases). The CDR3 is 15 amino acids. V was trimmed by 5 bases and J by 5 bases, leaving 19 bases between them. Germline lookup yields CDR1 SGHTA and CDR2 FQGNSA. For the CDR3, the DNA is TGTGCCAGCAGCCTCAGATCCCAGGGGAGCCACGAGCAGTACTTC. Protein: CASSLRSQGSHEQYF. The full variable domain, with the rest looked up from reference TRBV7-2 and TRBJ2-7, is GAGVSQSPSNKVTEKGKDVELRCDPISGHTALYWYRQSLGQGLEFLIYFQGNSAPDKSGLPSDRFSAERTGGSVSTLTIQRTQQEDSAVYLCASSLRSQGSHEQYFGPGTRLTVT.

The V gene is TRBV6-1, the J gene TRBJ1-1; D call uncertain. Germline assignment: CDR1 MNHNS and CDR2 SASEGT. The length of the CDR3 is 14 residues. V dropped 4 bases and J dropped 0 bases, with 9 bases sitting between them. CDR3 DNA sequence: TGTGCCAGCAGTGTTAATCAGATGAACACTGAAGCTTTCTTT. It translates to CASSVNQMNTEAFF.

This clone has only a few counts. The chain is built from TRBV10-1 and TRBJ2-2; D perhaps matches TRBD1 (6 bases). The CDR3 consists of 13 residues. The germline gives CDR1 WNHNN, CDR2 SYGVQD (reference sequence). Deletions cut 2 bases from V and 7 bases from J, with 8 bases between. CDR3: CASSEGGYGELFF. For the CDR3, the DNA is TGCGCCAGCAGTGAGGGGGGCTACGGGGAGCTGTTTTTT.

The CDR3 sequence is CASSQAGTAKGNEQFF. The CDR3 DNA reads as TGTGCCAGCAGCCAAGCCGGGACAGCTAAAGGGAATGAGCAGTTCTTC. The gene calls are TRBV14 and TRBJ2-1; 7 bases match TRBD1. Germline V gives CDR1 SGHDN, CDR2 FVKESK. There are 16 residues in the CDR3. With V trimmed by 1 base and J by 7 bases, 10 bases remained unmatched. Full variable domain (remainder filled in from reference TRBV14 and TRBJ2-1): EAGVTQFPSHSVIEKGQTVTLRCDPISGHDNLYWYRRVMGKEIKFLLHFVKESKQDESGMPNNRFLAERTGGTYSTLKVQPAELEDSGVYFCASSQAGTAKGNEQFFGPGTRLTVL.

This chain joins TRBV5-6 and TRBJ2-1; D gene ambiguous. Germline V gene data show CDR1 as SGHDT and CDR2 as YYEEEE. V shed 5 bases and J shed 1 base, with 10 bases lying between them. The length of the CDR3 is 14 residues. CDR3 nucleotide sequence: TGTGCCAGCAGTTCGTGGGCGTCCTACAATGAGCAGTTCTTC. The encoded protein is CASSSWASYNEQFF.

The rearrangement joins TRBV29-1 to TRBJ1-2; 7 bases fit TRBD1. Germline V gene data show CDR1 as SQVTM and CDR2 as ANQGSEA. The junction had 11 bases not matched to a gene; V was cut back by 3 bases and J by 4 bases. This CDR3 spans 15 amino acids. CDR3 residues: CSVESFQGESYGYTF. The CDR3, as DNA: TGCAGCGTTGAGTCATTTCAGGGGGAAAGCTATGGCTACACCTTC.

V is TRBV5-1 and J is TRBJ1-1; D is uncertain. Looked up from germline, CDR1 is SGHRS and CDR2 is YFSETQ. The CDR3 contains 14 residues. The ends were cut back, 0 bases at V and 1 base at J, with 7 bases in the middle. CDR3 bases: TGCGCCAGCAGCTTGGATTCGGGGAACACTGAAGCTTTCTTT. Its translation is CASSLDSGNTEAFF.

Notes on this clone: Distinct nucleotide sequences in the sample also encode this CDR3. The CDR3 DNA reads TGTGCCAGCAGTGAAGCTGGGGGCGGACAGCCCCAGCATTTT. The encoded protein is CASSEAGGGQPQHF. The chain uses TRBV2 and TRBJ1-5; TRBD1 might be the D (6 bases). In germline, CDR1 is SNHLY, CDR2 FYNNEI. Trimming cost V 0 bases and J 7 bases, with 10 bases left between them. The CDR3 is 14 residues long.

The chain recombines TRBV2 with TRBJ1-1; 8 nucleotides align to TRBD1. The CDR3 has 13 residues. CDR1 is SNHLY, CDR2 FYNNEI, per germline. V was clipped by 4 bases and J by 6 bases; unmatched bases: 4. The CDR3 reads CASSVDRVSEAFF. CDR3 bases: TGTGCCAGCAGTGTGGACAGGGTCTCTGAAGCTTTCTTT.

CDR3 in amino acids: CASSDRPGVDEQFF. The CDR3 DNA reads TGTGCCAGCAGTGACAGGCCAGGGGTCGATGAGCAGTTCTTC. V gene TRBV6-4 combines with J gene TRBJ2-1, with a possible D match to TRBD1 (6 bases). This CDR3 has 14 amino acids. With 2 bases removed from V and 8 bases from J, the gap between germline ends came to 13 bases. The V gene's germline CDR1 is MRHNA and CDR2 SNTAGT.

The gene calls are TRBV7-9 and TRBJ2-3; D gene uncertain. The germline V and J ends were trimmed by 2 bases and 0 bases, with 6 bases remaining between them. Germline CDR1 SEHNR, CDR2 FQNEAQ (reference sequence). The CDR3 consists of 14 residues. This chain's CDR3 is CASSLTLSTDTQYF. The CDR3 DNA follows: TGTGCCAGCAGCTTAACGTTGAGCACAGATACGCAGTATTTT.

This rearrangement joins TRBV7-2 to TRBJ2-7, with 8 bases aligning to TRBD2. Per the germline V gene, CDR1 is SGHTA and CDR2 is FQGNSA. V shed 3 bases and J 2 bases; nucleotides not matched to a gene: 9. The CDR3 runs to 16 residues. CDR3 in amino acids: CASSLGISGAPYEQYF. The DNA for the CDR3 is TGTGCCAGCAGCTTGGGCATTAGCGGGGCCCCCTACGAGCAGTACTTC.

The V gene is TRBV27, the J gene TRBJ2-7; 8 bases map to TRBD1. Germline CDR1 and CDR2: MNHEY and SMNVEV (reference sequence). The CDR3 consists of 14 residues. Trimming removed 5 bases from V and 6 bases from J; junction bases left unmatched: 9. Here the CDR3 DNA reads TGTGCCAGCAGTCCCCTGGACAGGGAGTCCGAGCAGTACTTC. Residues: CASSPLDRESEQYF.

The chain links TRBV27 to TRBJ2-7; D unclear. Germline V gene data show CDR1 as MNHEY and CDR2 as SMNVEV (reference sequence). This CDR3 spans 14 amino acids. V was cut by 2 bases and J by 1 base, with 9 bases left in between. The CDR3 DNA reads TGTGCCAGCAGTTTAAGCCCCTATTCCTACGAGCAGTACTTC. Translation gives CASSLSPYSYEQYF.

The J gene is TRBJ2-5, the V gene TRBV29-1, with 8 bases that match TRBD2. Germline CDR1 is SQVTM and CDR2 is ANQGSEA. The CDR3 sequence is 14 residues long. The ends lost 7 bases at V and 2 bases at J; junction bases unmatched: 9. CDR3: CSATSGGAQETQYF. The CDR3 bases are TGCAGCGCCACAAGCGGGGGAGCTCAAGAGACCCAGTACTTC.

This clone was counted only a few times. The rearrangement uses TRBV7-2 and TRBJ1-1, with no clear D. Germline loops: CDR1 SGHTA, CDR2 FQGNSA. V was shortened by 4 bases and J by 4 bases, with 10 bases between the two germline ends. The CDR3 sequence is 13 residues long. This CDR3 reads CASSSSWATEAFF. In DNA, the CDR3 is TGTGCCAGCAGCTCATCCTGGGCCACTGAAGCTTTCTTT.

This clone occurred once. The genes are TRBV25-1 and TRBJ2-5, with D hard to call. The germline CDR1 and CDR2 sequences are MGHDK and SYGVNS. The CDR3 spans 15 residues. V lost 0 bases, J lost 1 base, and 9 bases lay in between. CDR3 in amino acids: CASSEYAESQETQYF. The DNA of the CDR3 is TGTGCCAGCAGTGAATATGCGGAATCCCAAGAGACCCAGTACTTC. The variable domain in full, completed from reference TRBV25-1 and TRBJ2-5, reads EADIYQTPRYLVIGTGKKITLECSQTMGHDKMYWYQQDPGMELHLIHYSYGVNSTEKGDLSSESTVSRIRTEHFPLTLESARPSHTSQYLCASSEYAESQETQYFGPGTRLLVL.

V gene TRBV5-4 combines with J gene TRBJ2-5, with D perhaps matching TRBD2 (6 bases). The CDR3 runs 15 residues. Trimming cost V 1 base and J 1 base, with 11 bases left between them. The germline V gene encodes CDR1 SGHNT and CDR2 YYREEE (reference sequence). The CDR3 sequence is CASSLPSASQETQYF. The CDR3 DNA follows: TGTGCCAGCAGCTTGCCTAGCGCCTCCCAAGAGACCCAGTACTTC.

J is TRBJ1-5 and V is TRBV9, with D unresolved. Trimming shortened V by 3 bases and J by 2 bases, and 9 bases separated the two germline ends. This CDR3 spans 14 amino acids. CDR1 and CDR2 (germline): SGDLS, YYNGEE. The CDR3 region is CASSAQGGNQPQHF. CDR3 in DNA: TGTGCCAGCAGCGCACAAGGAGGCAATCAGCCCCAGCATTTT.

The V call is TRBV9, the J call TRBJ2-3; no clear D. This CDR3 has 12 residues. Trimming cost V 4 bases and J 1 base, with 4 bases left between them. Per germline, CDR1 SGDLS and CDR2 YYNGEE. The CDR3 here is CASSQGTDTQYF. The CDR3 DNA sequence: TGTGCCAGCAGCCAGGGCACAGATACGCAGTATTTT.

The rearrangement links TRBV5-1 to TRBJ1-5, with D unclear. The CDR3 consists of 13 residues. Trimming left V 2 bases short and J 4 bases short, with 7 bases between. Germline lookup yields CDR1 SGHRS and CDR2 YFSETQ. The CDR3 sequence is CASSFAENQPQHF. DNA of the CDR3: TGCGCCAGCAGCTTTGCAGAAAATCAGCCCCAGCATTTT.

This clone was seen many times. The chain carries TRBV6-1 and TRBJ1-2; D is unresolved. Trimming pared 2 bases from V and 2 bases from J, leaving 6 bases between. CDR3 length: 13 amino acids. From germline, CDR1 is MNHNS and CDR2 SASEGT. This CDR3 reads CASSEQPNYGYTF. The CDR3 bases are TGTGCCAGCAGTGAACAGCCCAACTATGGCTACACCTTC.

The chain joins TRBV28 to TRBJ1-6; a possible D gene is TRBD1 (5 bases). Germline V CDR1 and CDR2: MDHEN, SYDVKM. V lost 1 base and J 5 bases, leaving 9 bases between the germline ends. The CDR3 is made up of 15 amino acids. The CDR3 DNA reads as TGTGCCAGCAGTTTATTGGGGGAGGATAATTCACCCCTCCACTTT. Its protein is CASSLLGEDNSPLHF. Using reference TRBV28 and TRBJ1-6 for the parts outside the CDR3, the full variable domain is DVKVTQSSRYLVKRTGEKVFLECVQDMDHENMFWYRQDPGLGLRLIYFSYDVKMKEKGDIPEGYSVSREKKERFSLILESASTNQTSMYLCASSLLGEDNSPLHFGNGTRLTVT.

The genes are TRBV29-1 and TRBJ1-1; 7 bases align to TRBD1. After removal of 7 bases from V and 4 bases from J, the junction contained 3 bases not matched to a gene. In germline, CDR1 is SQVTM, CDR2 ANQGSEA. The length of the CDR3 is 11 residues. CDR3 residues: CSGHRGTEAFF. The CDR3 DNA follows: TGCAGCGGCCACAGGGGCACTGAAGCTTTCTTT.